The 31 T cell receptor beta chains in this list originate from one sample, sequenced in a study of T cells in Graves' hyperthyroidism and ophthalmopathy. TCR beta CDR3 sequences were amplified from RNA transcripts. The primer set for the first-round RT-PCR of the TCR CDR3 was HTBI. TCRdb analysed the multiplex PCR reads with MiXCR anew, one entry per CDR3 protein. Among nearly 600,000 distinct CDR3 sequences listed, approximately 14% were seen once. Sequencing used blood. These receptors all stem from a woman aged 25 to 39 with Graves' hyperthyroidism that later progressed to Graves' ophthalmopathy.

This clonotype was seen ten or more times. Since no conserved phenylalanine or tryptophan closes the CDR3, a read error is the likely cause. The DNA is left out, because the CDR3 cannot be placed on it with certainty; the CDR3 is given as TCRdb lists it. The genes are TRBV7-3 and TRBJ1-2. CDR1 and CDR2 (germline): SGHTA, FQGTGA. The CDR3 is 8 amino acids in total, end residues counted. The CDR3 is CASSASSC.

This clonotype has a single count. V and J are TRBV27 and TRBJ1-1; D remains unclear. Germline lookup yields CDR1 MNHEY and CDR2 SMNVEV (reference sequence). Trimming took 8 bases from V and 10 from J, leaving 23 bases between them. The CDR3 length is 14 residues. The CDR3 sequence: CASGPRGLQVAAFF. The CDR3 region has the DNA TGTGCCAGCGGGCCGAGAGGGTTACAAGTAGCAGCTTTCTTT.

This clonotype was seen many times. The V gene is TRBV7-8, the J gene TRBJ1-1; no definite D call. In germline, CDR1 is SGHVS, CDR2 FQNEAQ. With 3 bases removed from V and 5 bases from J, the gap between germline ends came to 13 bases. The CDR3 is made up of 14 amino acids. This CDR3 is CASSFGRTTTEAFF. CDR3 bases: TGTGCCAGCAGCTTTGGTAGAACGACGACTGAAGCTTTCTTT.

In regard to this clonotype: This may come from a read error, since a much larger clone is one base off. V gene TRBV20-1 combines with J gene TRBJ2-7, with TRBD2 matching 9 bases. Germline V lookup: CDR1 DFQATT, CDR2 SNEGSKA (reference sequence). The CDR3 consists of 15 residues. Written as DNA, the CDR3 is TGCAGTGCTAGAGCTCCCGGGACTAGCTACTACGAGCGGTACTTC. Protein: CSARAPGTSYYERYF.

This chain joins TRBV5-1 and TRBJ1-1; 9 nucleotides match TRBD1. V was clipped by 4 bases and J by 4 bases; unmatched bases: 8. Germline V gene data show CDR1 as SGHRS and CDR2 as YFSETQ. The CDR3 length is 15 residues. CDR3 amino acids: CASSLKTGGGTEAFF. Here the CDR3 DNA reads TGCGCCAGCAGCCTGAAGACAGGGGGGGGCACTGAAGCTTTCTTT.

This clonotype was picked up a small number of times. The chain carries TRBV28 and TRBJ1-1; weak D call: TRBD1 (6 bases). CDR1 is MDHEN, CDR2 SYDVKM, per germline. V was clipped by 2 bases and J by 1 base, with 14 bases between them. This CDR3 is 16 amino acids long. The CDR3 spells CASSLNDRITNTEAFF. The CDR3 bases are TGTGCCAGCAGTTTAAACGACAGGATCACGAACACTGAAGCTTTCTTT.

As regards this clonotype: A much more abundant neighbour one base away suggests this may be a read error. The chain couples TRBV14 to TRBJ2-5, with D tentatively TRBD1 or TRBD2 (5 bases each). Germline V gives CDR1 SGHDN, CDR2 FVKESK. The length of the CDR3 is 16 residues. The CDR3 DNA reads TGTGCCAGCAGCCAATTTCTCGGGACGGTGAAAGAGGCCCAGTACTTC. It yields the protein CASSQFLGTVKEAQYF.

Concerning this clonotype itself: Given a much more abundant clone one base away, this may be a read error. The chain recombines TRBV27 with TRBJ2-2; 8 bases agree with TRBD2. This CDR3 has 17 amino acids. Germline V gene lookup returns CDR1 MNHEY and CDR2 SMNVEV (reference sequence). CDR3 DNA: TGTGCCAGCAGTTTACTTTGGGGCGGGGGGTTCGGCGGGGAGCTGTCTTTT. Translation gives CASSLLWGGGFGGELSF.

CDR3 region: CASSLAYGSSYNEQFF. The CDR3 region has the DNA TGTGCCAGCAGCTTAGCGTACGGAAGCTCCTACAATGAGCAGTTCTTC. This chain uses TRBV7-2 with TRBJ2-1; D gene unclear. The germline gives CDR1 SGHTA, CDR2 FQGNSA. Trimming shortened V by 0 bases and J by 0 bases, and 9 bases separated the two germline ends. This CDR3 is built from 16 residues.

At least ten counts were recorded for this clonotype. The CDR3 nucleotides read TGTGCCAGTCTAGTTGAAGGGGCAGATACGCAGTATTTT. Translated, it gives CASLVEGADTQYF. V is TRBV10-3 and J is TRBJ2-3; a weak D match, TRBD1 (5 bases). Trimming stripped 10 bases from V and 4 bases from J, with 15 bases between. The CDR3 contains 13 residues. Germline CDR1 and CDR2: ENHRY and SYGVKD.

Notes on this clonotype: A much larger clonotype is one base distant, so this may be a read error. CDR3 sequence: CAAREGSYEQYF. Here the CDR3 DNA reads TGTGCCGCCAGGGAGGGGTCCTACGAGCAGTACTTC. V usage is TRBV15 and J usage is TRBJ2-7, with TRBD2 matching 7 bases. The germline V gene encodes CDR1 LNHNV and CDR2 YYDKDF (reference sequence). This CDR3 has 12 amino acids.

This clonotype was seen ten or more times. The J gene is TRBJ2-7, the V gene TRBV2; D remains unclear. The CDR3 runs to 13 residues. In germline, CDR1 is SNHLY, CDR2 FYNNEI. V lost 6 bases, J lost 1 base, and 10 bases lay in between. The chain's CDR3 is CASSPYVSYEQYF. The CDR3, as DNA: TGTGCCAGCAGCCCCTACGTATCCTACGAGCAGTACTTC.

This clonotype was seen many times. V is TRBV27 and J is TRBJ2-1; D gene uncertain. Trimming took off 3 bases at V and 0 bases at J, with 6 bases between the two ends. CDR1 and CDR2 from the germline V gene are MNHEY and SMNVEV (reference sequence). The CDR3 runs 14 residues. CDR3 in amino acids: CASSLSRSYNEQFF. CDR3 bases: TGTGCCAGCAGTTTGAGCCGCTCCTACAATGAGCAGTTCTTC.

The gene calls are TRBV19 and TRBJ2-5, with D uncertain. There are 14 residues in the CDR3. In germline, CDR1 is LNHDA, CDR2 SQIVND (reference sequence). V was pared by 3 bases and J by 5 bases, with 13 bases between. CDR3 nucleotides: TGTGCCAGTAGTATGTCCGCCCGCCCCGAGACCCAGTACTTC. Amino acid sequence: CASSMSARPETQYF.

There are a few counts of this clonotype. This chain links TRBV20-1 with TRBJ2-1; TRBD2 agrees at 14 bases. Germline V gene sequence: CDR1 DFQATT, CDR2 SNEGSKA (reference sequence). This CDR3 is built from 15 residues. V shed 6 bases and J 7 bases; nucleotides not matched to a gene: 8. The CDR3 region is CSARLAGGPANEQFF. CDR3 bases: TGCAGTGCCAGACTAGCGGGAGGGCCGGCGAATGAGCAGTTCTTC.

This clonotype was recorded at least ten times. The V and J genes are TRBV7-9 and TRBJ1-5; 7 bases are shared with TRBD1. The germline V gene has CDR1 SEHNR and CDR2 FQNEAQ (reference sequence). There are 14 residues in the CDR3. The CDR3 loop reads CAAGGLRSNQPQHF. The CDR3 nucleotides read TGTGCGGCAGGGGGTCTCCGGAGCAATCAGCCCCAGCATTTT.

This clonotype was found many times. The CDR3 nucleotides read TGCGCCAGCAGCTATCAAGGACAGGGTGATTCCACCTTC. This translates into CASSYQGQGDSTF. The genes are TRBV5-1 and TRBJ1-2, with 8 bases aligning to TRBD1. The germline gives CDR1 SGHRS, CDR2 YFSETQ. The junction had 11 bases not matched to a gene; V was cut back by 3 bases and J by 13 bases. This CDR3 is 13 amino acids long.

This clonotype was counted ten times or more. The chain joins TRBV7-8 to TRBJ1-1; 7 bases line up with TRBD1. This CDR3 has 13 residues. CDR1 SGHVS and CDR2 FQNEAQ come from the germline V gene. Germline trimming cut 0 bases from V and 8 bases from J; bases unmatched to any gene: 3. The chain's CDR3 is CASSLAPGGEAFF. As DNA, the CDR3 is TGTGCCAGCAGCTTAGCCCCAGGGGGAGAAGCTTTCTTT. The whole variable domain, filled in from reference TRBV7-8 and TRBJ1-1, reads GAGVSQSPRYKVAKRGQDVALRCDPISGHVSLFWYQQALGQGPEFLTYFQNEAQLDKSGLPSDRFFAERPEGSVSTLKIQRTQQEDSAVYLCASSLAPGGEAFFGQGTRLTVV.

This clonotype was detected ten times or more. The CDR3 coding sequence is TGTGCCAGCAGCCCTTCTGGACAGGGGTACCAAGAGACCCAGTACTTC. Translating it yields CASSPSGQGYQETQYF. This chain links TRBV28 with TRBJ2-5; TRBD1 aligns across 9 bases. Trimming took 6 bases from V and 0 from J; bases not matched to a gene: 8. The V gene's germline CDR1 is MDHEN and CDR2 SYDVKM. CDR3 length: 16 residues.

This clonotype has just a few counts. The chain recombines TRBV7-2 with TRBJ2-5; D may be TRBD2 (5 bases). Germline lookup yields CDR1 SGHTA and CDR2 FQGNSA. The V end was cut by 6 bases, the J end by 5 bases, with 13 bases between. The CDR3 has 13 residues. This CDR3 reads CASRVRGYETQYF. CDR3 DNA sequence: TGTGCCAGCAGAGTGAGAGGGTACGAGACCCAGTACTTC.

For this clonotype: The junction departs from germline at one end; a sequencing error may be responsible. This rearrangement joins TRBV7-2 to TRBJ1-3; tentatively, D is TRBD1 (5 bases). The CDR3 runs 14 residues. The germline V gene encodes CDR1 SGHTA and CDR2 FQGNSA. This CDR3 reads CSSSLDGTGNTIYF. The CDR3 DNA reads TGTTCCAGCAGCTTAGACGGGACTGGGAACACCATATATTTT.

The sample holds many counts of this clonotype. The gene calls are TRBV6-1 and TRBJ1-5; no clear D. The CDR3 totals 14 residues. Trimming removed 8 bases from V and 6 bases from J, with 17 bases in between. CDR1 and CDR2 (germline): MNHNS, SASEGT. DNA for the CDR3: TGTGCCAGCCGGCGGGCCTCACGAGGTCAGCCCCAGCATTTT. This gives the protein CASRRASRGQPQHF.

This chain links TRBV5-1 with TRBJ2-7; D may correspond to TRBD1 or TRBD2 (5 bases each). V lost 3 bases and J 5 bases, leaving 27 bases between the germline ends. The germline V gene encodes CDR1 SGHRS and CDR2 YFSETQ. The CDR3 extends over 18 amino acids. Here the CDR3 DNA reads TGCGCCAGCAGCTCTAGAACATTCCGGGACCTAGGGGCCGACGAGCAGTACTTC. This sequence encodes CASSSRTFRDLGADEQYF.

This clonotype was seen repeatedly, ten times or more. The CDR3 coding sequence is TGTGCCACCCGACAGGGTGGAGGGAATGAGCAGTTCTTC. Translation: CATRQGGGNEQFF. V usage is TRBV15 and J usage is TRBJ2-1; D is possibly TRBD1 (7 bases). The CDR3 loop spans 13 amino acids. V lost 8 bases, J lost 7 bases, and 15 bases lay in between. Germline V gene lookup returns CDR1 LNHNV and CDR2 YYDKDF (reference sequence).

This clonotype appeared many times. This sequence joins TRBV27 and TRBJ1-2; 9 bases line up with TRBD1. After removal of 3 bases from V and 1 base from J, the junction contained 6 bases not matched to a gene. This CDR3 is 16 amino acids long. CDR1 MNHEY and CDR2 SMNVEV come from the germline V gene (reference sequence). DNA for the CDR3: TGTGCCAGCAGTTTGTTTTCGGGACAGGGTAACTATGGCTACACCTTC. This gives the protein CASSLFSGQGNYGYTF.

V usage is TRBV7-9 and J usage is TRBJ2-5, with 9 bases matching TRBD1. Germline trimming cut 8 bases from V and 4 bases from J; bases unmatched to any gene: 8. CDR1 and CDR2 (germline): SEHNR, FQNEAQ (reference sequence). The CDR3 has 14 amino acids. The CDR3 nucleotides are TGTGCCAGCGCGGGACAGGGATGGGGAGAGACCCAGTACTTC. Amino acid sequence: CASAGQGWGETQYF.

This clonotype was seen a handful of times. The gene calls are TRBV9 and TRBJ2-7; possibly TRBD1 for D (5 bases). CDR1 and CDR2 from the germline V gene are SGDLS and YYNGEE. CDR3 length equals 13 residues. V was cut by 4 bases and J by 3 bases, with 11 bases left in between. The CDR3 loop is CASSPRVGYEQYF. The DNA of the CDR3 is TGTGCCAGCAGCCCCAGGGTTGGCTACGAGCAGTACTTC.

The chain carries TRBV7-2 and TRBJ2-4; D call uncertain. Germline V gene data show CDR1 as SGHTA and CDR2 as FQGNSA. The CDR3 runs 16 residues. V was cut by 0 bases and J by 2 bases, with 11 bases left in between. The CDR3 nucleotides are TGTGCCAGCAGCTTAGCGATGGGAACGTCCAAAAACATTCAGTACTTC. As protein: CASSLAMGTSKNIQYF.

Ten or more counts support this clonotype. The chain joins TRBV18 to TRBJ2-1; D gene ambiguous. Looked up from germline, CDR1 is KGHSH and CDR2 is LQKENI. V gave up 3 bases and J gave up 3 bases, with 9 bases separating them. This CDR3 is built from 14 residues. The CDR3 nucleotides read TGTGCCAGCTCACCCGCCGCCGACTACAATGAGCAGTTCTTC. This translates into CASSPAADYNEQFF.

This clonotype has a count of ten or more. The gene calls are TRBV3-1 and TRBJ2-2; TRBD2 is a possible D gene (5 bases). CDR3 size: 16 residues. V lost 0 bases to trimming and J lost 4 bases, with 12 bases between them. The germline CDR1 and CDR2 sequences are LGHDT and YNNKEL (reference sequence). The CDR3 sequence: CASSQDHGGFTGELFF. In DNA form, the CDR3 reads TGTGCCAGCAGCCAAGATCATGGCGGGTTCACCGGGGAGCTGTTTTTT.

This clonotype was observed at least ten times. J is TRBJ1-1 and V is TRBV6-1; 9 bases fit TRBD1. Trimming took 8 bases from V and 2 from J; bases not matched to a gene: 9. The CDR3 is 15 amino acids. Germline lookup yields CDR1 MNHNS and CDR2 SASEGT. The CDR3 DNA is TGTGCCAGCTACCGGGACAGGGTAAAAAACACTGAAGCTTTCTTT. It specifies CASYRDRVKNTEAFF.